This TCR beta chain was recorded in a study of CD8+ T cells in alopecia areata. Looking at the study overall: The drug, oral tofacitinib, was given to treated patients at 5 to 10 mg twice daily.

Researchers took lesional scalp punch biopsies and peripheral blood from people who were alopecia areata patients. Extraction of RNA preceded its reverse transcription into cDNA, which served as the sequencing template. Clones were sequenced by immunoSEQ multiplex PCR, and TCRdb holds only the in-frame ones, with some missing. The table includes more than 150,000 clones, 50% to 60% detected once. Study findings and constraints: Resident alphabeta T cells of normal skin are also sequenced in scalp samples. An increase in clonality over normal scalp was evident in lesional scalp, especially alopecia totalis/universalis.

CDR3 length equals 13 residues. The germline V gene encodes CDR1 GTSNPN and CDR2 SVGIG (reference sequence). V trimming: 3 bases; J trimming: 8 bases; junction bases outside the gene matches: 9. Comment on this clone: The antigen is unknown.

V is TRBV30 and J is TRBJ1-2; 7 bases agree with TRBD1. Sequenced here: CD4+ T cells sorted from blood, sampled at week 0. This clonotype originated in a human donor with alopecia areata. This CDR3 reads CAWSTTGMDGYTF. Written as DNA, the CDR3 is TGTGCCTGGAGCACGACAGGGATGGACGGCTACACCTTC.